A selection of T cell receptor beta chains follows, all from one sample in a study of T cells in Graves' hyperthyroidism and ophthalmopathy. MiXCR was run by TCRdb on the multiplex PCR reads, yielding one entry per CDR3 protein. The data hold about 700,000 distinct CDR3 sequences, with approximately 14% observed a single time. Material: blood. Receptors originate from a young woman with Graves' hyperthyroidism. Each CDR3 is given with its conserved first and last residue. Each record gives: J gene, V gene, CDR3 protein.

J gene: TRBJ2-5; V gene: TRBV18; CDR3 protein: CASSKSQETQYF
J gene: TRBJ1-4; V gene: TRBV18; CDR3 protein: CASSPPNGENEKLFF
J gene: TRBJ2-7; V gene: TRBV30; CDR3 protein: CAWDRAGYEQYF
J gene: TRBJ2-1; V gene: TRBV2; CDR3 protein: CASARDLYNEQFF
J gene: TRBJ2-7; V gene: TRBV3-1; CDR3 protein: CASSQGGLAGIFFSYEQYF
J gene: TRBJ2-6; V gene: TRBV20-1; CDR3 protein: CSARDRKTGHSGANVLTF
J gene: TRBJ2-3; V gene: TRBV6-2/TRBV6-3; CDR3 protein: CASSYLLAGERYF
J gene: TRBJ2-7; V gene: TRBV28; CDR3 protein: CASSLGQASSYEQYF
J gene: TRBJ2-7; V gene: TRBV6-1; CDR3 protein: CASRDPRYLIHGAGALYEQYF
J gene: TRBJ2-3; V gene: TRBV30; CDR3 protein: CAWGPGLAGLADTQYF
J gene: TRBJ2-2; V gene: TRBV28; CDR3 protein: CATWRDSTGELFF
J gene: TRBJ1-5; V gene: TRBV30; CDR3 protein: CAWSVENRQPQHF
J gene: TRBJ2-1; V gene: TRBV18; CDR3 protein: CVSSPSGSSYNEQFF
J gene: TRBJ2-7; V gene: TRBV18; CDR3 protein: CASSPKTGQEQAYEQYF
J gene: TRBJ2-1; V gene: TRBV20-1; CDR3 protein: CSARGTSGRGDYNEQSF
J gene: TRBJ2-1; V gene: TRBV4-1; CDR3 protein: CASSQVGREGHDEQFF
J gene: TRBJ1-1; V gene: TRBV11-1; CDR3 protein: CASSIRGQPFF
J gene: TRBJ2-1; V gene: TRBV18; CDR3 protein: CASSPRSGSYNEQFF
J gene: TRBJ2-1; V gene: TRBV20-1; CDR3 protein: CSAGASGRATSYNEQFF
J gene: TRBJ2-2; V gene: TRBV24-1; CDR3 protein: CATSDLPDSQNTGELFF
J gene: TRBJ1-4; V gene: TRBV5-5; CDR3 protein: CASSLRFGTAIEKLFF